Here is one TCR beta chain with its context. The source of the sample is a study of CD8 T cells in Susac syndrome. Random hexamers primed reverse transcription of roughly 0.5 to 1 ug RNA. Across 54 Vbeta and 13 Jbeta, TCR beta CDR3 was amplified with immunoSEQ multiplex PCR. Each CDR3 protein gets one entry after TCRdb re-called the immunoSEQ multiplex PCR reads with MiXCR. The sample has 130,000 to 150,000 distinct CDR3 sequences; over 85% are singletons. The sequenced target, TCR beta, came from blood CD8+ and CD4+ T cells. Controls were drawn from healthy donors and were matched for age and sex. TEMRA cells were FACS-enriched, while CD8+ and CD4+ T cells were negatively isolated. Sample: CD8+ T cells from PBMCs. This receptor was obtained from a human donor in good health.

The CDR3 is CASSLGVLAYNEQFF. As DNA, the CDR3 is TGTGCCAGCAGTTTGGGAGTCCTGGCCTACAATGAGCAGTTCTTC. The chain employs TRBV12-3 or TRBV12-4 and TRBJ2-1; the D gene is possibly TRBD2 (5 bases). V was trimmed by 3 bases and J by 2 bases, leaving 11 bases between them. This CDR3 contains 15 residues.